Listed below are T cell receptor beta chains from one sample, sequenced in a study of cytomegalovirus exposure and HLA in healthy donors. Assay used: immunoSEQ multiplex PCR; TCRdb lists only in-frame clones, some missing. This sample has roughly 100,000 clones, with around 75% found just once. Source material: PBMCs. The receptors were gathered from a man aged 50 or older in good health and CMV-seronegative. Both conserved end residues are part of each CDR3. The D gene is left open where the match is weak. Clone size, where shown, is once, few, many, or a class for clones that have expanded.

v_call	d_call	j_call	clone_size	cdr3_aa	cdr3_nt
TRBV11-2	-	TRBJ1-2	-	CASSLVRAVDTF	TGTGCCAGCAGCTTAGTGAGGGCCGTGGACACCTTC
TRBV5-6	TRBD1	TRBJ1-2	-	CASSRDRGLYGYTF	TGTGCCAGCAGCCGTGACAGGGGGCTCTATGGCTACACCTTC
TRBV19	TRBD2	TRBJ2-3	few	CASSPSSGRSDTQYF	TGTGCCAGTAGCCCGTCTAGCGGGAGATCAGATACGCAGTATTTT
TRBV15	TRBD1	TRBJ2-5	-	CATSRARGPGETQYF	TGTGCCACCAGCAGAGCTAGGGGGCCGGGAGAGACCCAGTACTTC
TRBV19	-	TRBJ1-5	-	CASIQGFYSNQPQHF	TGTGCCAGCATACAGGGATTTTATAGCAATCAGCCCCAGCATTTT
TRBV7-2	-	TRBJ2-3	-	CASSFLGLTQKQYF	TGTGCCAGCAGCTTCCTGGGACTCACCCAAAAGCAGTATTTT
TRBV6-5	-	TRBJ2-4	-	CASVLAAKNIQYF	TGTGCCAGCGTCCTAGCGGCCAAAAACATTCAGTACTTC
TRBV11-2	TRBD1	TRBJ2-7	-	CASSLEQGSPYEQYF	TGTGCCAGCAGCTTAGAACAGGGGTCCCCCTACGAGCAGTACTTC
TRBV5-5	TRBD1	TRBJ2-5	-	CASSRQGNNQETQYF	TGTGCCAGCAGCCGACAGGGGAATAATCAAGAGACCCAGTACTTC
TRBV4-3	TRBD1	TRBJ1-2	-	CASSQEYGTVDYGYTF	TGCGCCAGCAGCCAAGAGTACGGGACAGTGGACTATGGCTACACCTTC
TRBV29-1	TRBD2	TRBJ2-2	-	CSVADRLAGTGELFF	TGCAGCGTCGCCGACAGGCTAGCGGGAACCGGGGAGCTGTTTTTT
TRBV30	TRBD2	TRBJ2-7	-	CAWSGPGTSGYEQYF	TGTGCCTGGAGTGGACCGGGGACTAGCGGCTACGAGCAGTACTTC
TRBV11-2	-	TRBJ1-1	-	CASNLRGATEAFF	TGTGCCAGCAACCTACGGGGGGCCACTGAAGCTTTCTTT
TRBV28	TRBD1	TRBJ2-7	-	CASSDTGQAAYEQYF	TGTGCCAGCAGCGACACGGGACAGGCAGCCTACGAGCAGTACTTC
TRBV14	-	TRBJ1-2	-	CASSQAAEAFYGYTF	TGTGCCAGCAGCCAAGCAGCAGAGGCCTTCTATGGCTACACCTTC
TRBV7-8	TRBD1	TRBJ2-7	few	CASSSSAGGSYEQYF	TGTGCCAGCAGCTCCTCGGCAGGGGGCTCCTACGAGCAGTACTTC
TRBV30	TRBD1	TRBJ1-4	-	CAWSVDTWTGGRGDTNEKLFF	TGTGCCTGGAGTGTCGACACTTGGACAGGGGGAAGGGGTGACACTAATGAAAAACTGTTTTTT
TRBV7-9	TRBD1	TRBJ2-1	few	CASSRSGTGNEQFF	TGTGCCAGCAGCCGGAGCGGGACAGGGAATGAGCAGTTCTTC
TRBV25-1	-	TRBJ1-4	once	CASRGQNEKLFF	TGTGCCAGCAGAGGACAGAATGAAAAACTGTTTTTT
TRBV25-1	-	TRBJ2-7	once	CASSREYEQYF	TGTGCCAGCAGTCGGGAATACGAGCAGTACTTC
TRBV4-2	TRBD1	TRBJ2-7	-	CASSRGQAYEQYF	TGTGCCAGCAGCCGGGGACAGGCCTACGAGCAGTACTTC
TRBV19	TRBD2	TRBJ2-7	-	CASSIDLGGSEQYF	TGTGCCAGTAGTATAGATCTGGGAGGGAGTGAGCAGTACTTC
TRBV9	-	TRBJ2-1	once	CASGSAYNEQFF	TGTGCCAGCGGGAGTGCATACAATGAGCAGTTCTTC
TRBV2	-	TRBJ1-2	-	CASSGSGTYGYTF	TGTGCCAGCAGTGGATCAGGTACCTATGGCTACACCTTC
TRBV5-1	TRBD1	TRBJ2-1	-	CASSKTGAIMRSYNEQFF	TGCGCCAGCAGCAAAACAGGGGCCATTATGCGCTCCTACAATGAGCAGTTCTTC
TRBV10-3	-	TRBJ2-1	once	CAISESGGTGNNEQFF	TGTGCCATCAGTGAGTCGGGAGGGACAGGTAACAATGAGCAGTTCTTC
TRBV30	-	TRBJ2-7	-	CAWSERGPYEQYF	TGTGCCTGGAGTGAAAGGGGCCCCTACGAGCAGTACTTC
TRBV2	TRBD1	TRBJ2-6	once	CASSRVRTGLSGANVLTF	TGTGCCAGCAGTCGGGTTCGGACAGGCCTCTCTGGGGCCAACGTCCTGACTTTC
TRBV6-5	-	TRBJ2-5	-	CASSYSSGGSETQYF	TGTGCCAGCAGTTACTCGTCAGGAGGTTCGGAGACCCAGTACTTC
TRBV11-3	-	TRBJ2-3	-	CASSRAVTDTQYF	TGTGCCAGCAGCCGAGCGGTCACAGATACGCAGTATTTT
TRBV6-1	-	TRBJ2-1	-	CASSEGRTDGQFF	TGTGCCAGCAGTGAAGGTAGGACAGACGGGCAGTTCTTC
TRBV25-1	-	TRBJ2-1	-	CASSEPGGPRNEQFF	TGTGCCAGCAGTGAACCCGGGGGACCTAGGAATGAGCAGTTCTTC
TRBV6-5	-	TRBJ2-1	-	CASSRDYNEQFF	TGTGCCAGCAGCCGCGATTACAATGAGCAGTTCTTC
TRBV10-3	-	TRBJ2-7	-	CAIKGGDRQDEQYF	TGCGCCATCAAGGGAGGGGACAGGCAGGACGAGCAGTACTTC
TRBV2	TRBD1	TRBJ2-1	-	CASRTGSTNNEQFF	TGTGCCAGCAGGACAGGGTCTACTAACAATGAGCAGTTCTTC
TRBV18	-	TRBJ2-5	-	CASSLGLAAVETQYF	TGTGCCAGCTCACTCGGACTGGCGGCGGTAGAGACCCAGTACTTC
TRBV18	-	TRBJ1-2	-	CASSPRQDDNGYTF	TGTGCCAGCTCACCACGACAGGATGACAACGGCTACACCTTC
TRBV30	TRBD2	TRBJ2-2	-	CAWGQDGGLAGVITGELFF	TGTGCCTGGGGCCAAGACGGGGGACTAGCGGGAGTTATCACCGGGGAGCTGTTTTTT
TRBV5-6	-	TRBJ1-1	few	CASSMRGARSAEAFF	TGTGCCAGCAGCATGCGGGGGGCAAGGAGCGCTGAAGCTTTCTTT
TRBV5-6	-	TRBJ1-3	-	CASSGRGAVTKLSGNTIYF	TGTGCCAGCAGCGGGAGGGGTGCAGTGACTAAACTCTCTGGAAACACCATATATTTT
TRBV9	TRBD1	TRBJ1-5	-	CASSVGQGSQPQHF	TGTGCCAGCAGCGTAGGACAGGGGAGTCAGCCCCAGCATTTT